This TCR beta chain derives from a study of T-cell memory formation after mild COVID-19. Overall study findings and caveats: Clones that contracted clustered mainly in CM and EM if CD4+ and in EMRA if CD8+. Cross-reactive memory apparently joined, as some responding clones appeared in pre-infection memory. Later expanders leaned toward CD4+, whereas clones contracting from day 15 to 85 were balanced CD4/CD8.

Researchers used 5'RACE with constant-segment primers to make TCR alpha and TCR beta cDNA libraries that carry sample barcodes and UMIs. TCRdb fed the 5' RACE reads into MiXCR, producing one record per CDR3 protein. The sample lists around 430,000 distinct CDR3 sequences, approximately 15% occurring once. About this clonotype: The antigen remains undetermined.

CDR3 size: 14 residues. The chain carries TRBV21-1 and TRBJ2-7; the table's D call, TRBD1, has no DNA check behind it. TRBV21-1 is reported as a pseudogene. This receptor was taken from a man between 18 and 35 years old who had mild COVID-19 (a few samples of this study predate the infection). Cell type and time point are not known. Sequencing was done on a sample of PBMCs or a T cell subset sorted from them (not recorded which). CDR3 coding DNA: TGTGCCAGCAGGACAGGGACGGGTTCCTACGAGCAGTACTTC. It yields the protein CASRTGTGSYEQYF.